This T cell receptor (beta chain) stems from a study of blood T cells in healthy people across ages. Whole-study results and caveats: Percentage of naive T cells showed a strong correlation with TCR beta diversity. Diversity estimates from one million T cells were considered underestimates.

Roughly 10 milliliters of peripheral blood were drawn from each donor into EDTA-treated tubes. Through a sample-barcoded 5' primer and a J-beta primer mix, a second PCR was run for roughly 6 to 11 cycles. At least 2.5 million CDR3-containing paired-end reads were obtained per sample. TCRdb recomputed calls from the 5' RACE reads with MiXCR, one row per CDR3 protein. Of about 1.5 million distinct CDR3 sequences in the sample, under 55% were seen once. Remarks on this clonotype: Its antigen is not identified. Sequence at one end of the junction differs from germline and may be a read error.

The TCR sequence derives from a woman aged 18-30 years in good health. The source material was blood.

Written as DNA, the CDR3 is TGTGCCCGCAGTTTACGACGTCAGGGAATCCGGCTACGAGGGTACGAGCAGTACTTC. Its translation is CARSLRRQGIRLRGYEQYF. The chain couples TRBV27 to TRBJ2-7; perhaps D is TRBD1 or TRBD2 (5 bases each). The CDR3 contains 19 residues. Germline loops: CDR1 MNHEY, CDR2 SMNVEV (reference sequence).